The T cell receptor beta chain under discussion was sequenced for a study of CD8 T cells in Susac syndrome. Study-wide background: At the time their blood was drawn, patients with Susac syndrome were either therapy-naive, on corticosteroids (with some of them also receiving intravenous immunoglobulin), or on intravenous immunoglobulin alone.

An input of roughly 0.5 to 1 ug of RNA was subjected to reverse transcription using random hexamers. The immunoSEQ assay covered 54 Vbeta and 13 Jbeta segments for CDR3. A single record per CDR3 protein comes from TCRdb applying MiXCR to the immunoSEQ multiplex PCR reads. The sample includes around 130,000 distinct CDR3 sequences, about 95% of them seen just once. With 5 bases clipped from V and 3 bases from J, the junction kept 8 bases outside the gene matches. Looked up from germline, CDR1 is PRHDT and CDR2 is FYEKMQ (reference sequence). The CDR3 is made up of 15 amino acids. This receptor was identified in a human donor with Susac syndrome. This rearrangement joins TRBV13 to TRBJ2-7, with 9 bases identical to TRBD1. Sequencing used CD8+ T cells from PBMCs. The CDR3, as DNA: TGTGCCAGCAGCGCCACCGGGACAGGGCTCTACGAGCAGTACTTC. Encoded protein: CASSATGTGLYEQYF.